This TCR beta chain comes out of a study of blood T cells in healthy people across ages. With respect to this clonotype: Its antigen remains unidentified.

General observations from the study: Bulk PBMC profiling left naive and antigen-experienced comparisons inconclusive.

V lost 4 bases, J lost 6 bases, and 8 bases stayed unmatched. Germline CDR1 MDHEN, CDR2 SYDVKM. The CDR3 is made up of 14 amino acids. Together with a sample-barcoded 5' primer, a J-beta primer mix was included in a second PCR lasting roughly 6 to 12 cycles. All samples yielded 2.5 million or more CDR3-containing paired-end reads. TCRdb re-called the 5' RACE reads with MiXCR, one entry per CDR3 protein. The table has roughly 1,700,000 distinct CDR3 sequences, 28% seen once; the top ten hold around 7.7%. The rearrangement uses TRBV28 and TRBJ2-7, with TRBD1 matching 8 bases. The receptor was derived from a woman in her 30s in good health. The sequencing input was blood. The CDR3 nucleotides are TGTGCCAGCAGTTCCAGGGGGCGAGAAGGCGAGCAGTACTTC. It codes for CASSSRGREGEQYF.